This T cell receptor (beta chain) was observed in a study of cytotoxic CD8 clonotypes in ibrutinib-treated CLL. The overall study: The group held some ten relapsed/refractory and about 15 treatment-naive patients, with roughly 17 IGHV unmutated.

Trimming took 3 bases from V and 3 from J; bases not matched to a gene: 4. CDR3 size: 14 residues. Germline V gene data show CDR1 as SQVTM and CDR2 as ANQGSEA. Sequenced by immunoSEQ multiplex PCR; TCRdb stores in-frame clones only, minus some. This sample has some 350,000 clones; around 66% occur once, and the top ten carry roughly 6.3%. This clone has only a few counts. The source was PBMCs, collected after 36 months of ibrutinib treatment. The source of this sequence is a human donor with chronic lymphocytic leukemia. The chain uses TRBV29-1 and TRBJ2-2, with TRBD2 matching 7 bases. The DNA for the CDR3 is TGCAGCGTTGATCCTAGCGGACACACCGGGGAGCTGTTTTTT. It translates to CSVDPSGHTGELFF.